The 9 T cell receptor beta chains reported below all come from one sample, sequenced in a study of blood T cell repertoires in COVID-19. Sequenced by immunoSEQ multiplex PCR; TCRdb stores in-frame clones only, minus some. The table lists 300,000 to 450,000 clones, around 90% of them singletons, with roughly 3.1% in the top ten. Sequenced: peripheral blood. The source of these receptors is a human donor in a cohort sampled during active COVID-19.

The chain's CDR3 is CASSYAGHSNQPQHF. The CDR3 DNA reads as TGTGCCAGCAGTTACGCGGGTCATAGCAATCAGCCCCAGCATTTT. The V call is TRBV6-6, the J call TRBJ1-5; D gene uncertain. The CDR3 runs 15 residues. With 2 bases removed from V and 0 bases from J, the gap between germline ends came to 8 bases. The germline V gene has CDR1 MNHNY and CDR2 SVGAGI (reference sequence).

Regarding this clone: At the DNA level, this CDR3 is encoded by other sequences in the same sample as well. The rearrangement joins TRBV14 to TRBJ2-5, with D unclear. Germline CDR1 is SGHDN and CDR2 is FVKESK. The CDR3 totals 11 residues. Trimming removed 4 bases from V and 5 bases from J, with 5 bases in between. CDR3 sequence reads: CASSPGETQYF. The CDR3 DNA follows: TGTGCCAGCAGCCCCGGGGAGACCCAGTACTTC. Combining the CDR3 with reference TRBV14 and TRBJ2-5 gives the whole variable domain EAGVTQFPSHSVIEKGQTVTLRCDPISGHDNLYWYRRVMGKEIKFLLHFVKESKQDESGMPNNRFLAERTGGTYSTLKVQPAELEDSGVYFCASSPGETQYFGPGTRLLVL.

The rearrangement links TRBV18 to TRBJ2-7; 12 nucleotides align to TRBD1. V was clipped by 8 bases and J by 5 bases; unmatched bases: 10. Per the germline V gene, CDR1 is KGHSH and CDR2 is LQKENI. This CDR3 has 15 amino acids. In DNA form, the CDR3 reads TGTGCCAGCGCTACGACCGGGACAGGGGGCAACGAGCAGTACTTC. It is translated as CASATTGTGGNEQYF.

The CDR3 sequence is CATTLQGGTGELFF. The CDR3 bases are TGTGCCACCACTCTCCAGGGTGGCACCGGGGAGCTGTTTTTT. The chain combines TRBV15 with TRBJ2-2; D perhaps matches TRBD1 (5 bases). Between the trimmed V and J ends, which lost 7 bases and 4 bases, there was a span of 13 bases. Germline V gene sequence: CDR1 LNHNV, CDR2 YYDKDF (reference sequence). This CDR3 region has 14 residues.

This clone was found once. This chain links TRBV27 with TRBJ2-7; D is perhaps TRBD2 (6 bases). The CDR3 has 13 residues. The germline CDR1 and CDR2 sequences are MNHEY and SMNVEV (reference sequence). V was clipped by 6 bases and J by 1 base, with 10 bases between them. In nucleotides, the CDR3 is TGTGCCAGCAGCGGGAGACAATCCTACGAGCAGTACTTC. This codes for CASSGRQSYEQYF.

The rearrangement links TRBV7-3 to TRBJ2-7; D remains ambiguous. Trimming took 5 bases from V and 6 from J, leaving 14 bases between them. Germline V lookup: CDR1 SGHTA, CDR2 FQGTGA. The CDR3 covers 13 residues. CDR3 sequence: CASSLSQVGEQYF. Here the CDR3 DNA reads TGTGCCAGCAGCCTTTCTCAGGTCGGCGAGCAGTACTTC.

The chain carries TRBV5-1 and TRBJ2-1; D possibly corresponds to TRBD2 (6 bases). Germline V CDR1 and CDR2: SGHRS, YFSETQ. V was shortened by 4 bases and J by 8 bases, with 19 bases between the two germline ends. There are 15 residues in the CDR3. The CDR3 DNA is TGCGCCAGCAGCCCCAAGGGGCCAGCGGGTTATGAGCAGTTCTTC. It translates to CASSPKGPAGYEQFF.

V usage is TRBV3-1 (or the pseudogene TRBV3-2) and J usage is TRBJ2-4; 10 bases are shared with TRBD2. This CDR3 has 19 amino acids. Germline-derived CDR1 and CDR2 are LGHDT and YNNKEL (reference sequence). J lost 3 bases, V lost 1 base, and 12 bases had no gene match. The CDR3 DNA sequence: TGTGCCAGCAGCCAAGGTACTAGCGGGGTCCCCTCGGGCAAAAACATTCAGTACTTC. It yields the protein CASSQGTSGVPSGKNIQYF.

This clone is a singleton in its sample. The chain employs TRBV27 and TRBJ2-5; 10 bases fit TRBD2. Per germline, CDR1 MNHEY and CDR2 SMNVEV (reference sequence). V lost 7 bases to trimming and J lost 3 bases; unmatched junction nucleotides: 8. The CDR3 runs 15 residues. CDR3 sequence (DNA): TGTGCCAGCATGACACTAGCGGGGCTCAAAGAGACCCAGTACTTC. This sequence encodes CASMTLAGLKETQYF.